This T cell receptor beta chain was identified in a study of B cell selection in AIRE deficiency. The study's findings and limits: Patient Tconv cells held about 28% of Treg sequences shared by healthy donors.

The V gene lost 4 bases and the J gene lost 6 bases, with 19 bases spanning the gap. The CDR3 length is 14 residues. Germline CDR1 SQVTM, CDR2 ANQGSEA. Worth noting for this clone: As yet, its antigen is unknown.

Sorting defined conventional CD4 T cells as CD4+CD127+. The assay was immunoSEQ multiplex PCR, and TCRdb's table has in-frame clones only and misses some. There are 1,500 to 2,000 clones in the sample; just over 85% occur only once, and around 1.5% lies in the top ten. This sequence was found in a human donor in good health. The sample was CD4+CD127+ conventional T cells sorted from PBMCs. This chain links TRBV29-1 with TRBJ2-7; D uncertain. The CDR3 protein is CSVVLGLTGFEQYF. Written as DNA, the CDR3 is TGCAGCGTTGTTTTGGGTCTTACCGGGTTCGAGCAGTACTTC.